The text below deals with one T cell receptor beta chain. The clone's antigen remains unknown. Per-base quality was not reported, and no clone a single base away is much larger than it. This sample was taken from a study of identical twins (dated by TCRdb to 2015 to 2016). Some background on the complete study: To test whether fetal clonotypes persist, this study deep-sequenced TCR alpha and beta repertoires from monozygotic twins, from unrelated adults of various ages, and from cord blood. To rule out contamination, replicate twin experiments were performed at different times with different library preparation protocols.

The CDR3 measures 16 amino acids from cysteine to phenylalanine. The DNA shown is the 48-base CDR3, in frame from base 1. The germline V gene encodes CDR1 MNHNS and CDR2 SASEGT. The V and J ends are trimmed by 5 bases and 2 bases, leaving 16 bases between them. Overall study outcomes, separate from this receptor: Invariant T cells such as MAIT and iNKT could partly confound zero-insertion analyses, though diverse VJ usage argued against this for most clonotypes. In monozygotic twins, recombination models systematically underestimated out-of-frame TCR alpha sharing, but the models matched the sharing seen between unrelated individuals. Excess twin sharing in beta out-of-frame sequences was weaker because fewer shared sequences lowered the signal-to-noise ratio. Because the same donors could not be followed over many years, the conclusions depended on cross-sectional statistical analysis. Compared with coincidental sharing between unrelated individuals, an excess of low generation-probability sequences was observed among out-of-frame TCR alpha sequences shared between twins. Fewer insertions were carried by abundant cord blood beta clonotypes; a weaker similar trend was observed in young adult naive repertoires, while no such trend was observed in memory repertoires.

The library came from 5' RACE. Sequenced on an Illumina HiSeq 2000. Template switching added a universal primer binding site, and the final cDNA carried a unique molecular identifier that allowed TCR cDNA molecules to be counted accurately. Specific primers in the conserved constant-segment region were used to synthesize first-strand cDNA for TCR alpha and beta chains. To control for contamination, every cDNA library carried two barcodes: a SMART-Mk sample barcode plus Illumina barcodes. TruSeq adapter sequences, together with Illumina sample barcodes, were added in two successive PCR steps. The Illumina HiSeq platform was used with custom primers to sequence TCR alpha and beta cDNA libraries. The study's own analysis went as follows. MiGEC was used to process raw reads and extract unique molecular identifiers, and MiXCR was used to find CDR3 positions. Recombination models were inferred per individual with the repgenHMM and IGoR tools using an EM algorithm. Shared clonotype analysis was performed with the tcR package in R, normalizing sharing by the product of cloneset sizes. To study raw recombination free of thymic and clonal selection effects, out-of-frame nonproductive sequences were analyzed. TCRdb passed the public sequencing reads through fastp at Q25 and MiXCR, retaining productive beta sequences. Rows with a matching CDR3 protein are joined into one entry that keeps the most common DNA and genes. The authors' filters were not applied to this entry. Here the sample has 1.5 million to 2 million distinct CDR3 sequences; less than 35% occur a single time. The ten largest clones take up over 0.25% of the sample.

All donors were healthy Caucasians. Sequences were obtained from cord blood. This receptor was taken from a newborn girl in good health. The chain is assembled from TRBV6-1 and TRBJ1-5; the D segment could be TRBD1, given 5 matching bases. The CDR3 region: CASSPSTGRRNQPQHF. The DNA sequence reads TGTGCCAGCAGTCCATCCACAGGTCGACGCAATCAGCCCCAGCATTTT.